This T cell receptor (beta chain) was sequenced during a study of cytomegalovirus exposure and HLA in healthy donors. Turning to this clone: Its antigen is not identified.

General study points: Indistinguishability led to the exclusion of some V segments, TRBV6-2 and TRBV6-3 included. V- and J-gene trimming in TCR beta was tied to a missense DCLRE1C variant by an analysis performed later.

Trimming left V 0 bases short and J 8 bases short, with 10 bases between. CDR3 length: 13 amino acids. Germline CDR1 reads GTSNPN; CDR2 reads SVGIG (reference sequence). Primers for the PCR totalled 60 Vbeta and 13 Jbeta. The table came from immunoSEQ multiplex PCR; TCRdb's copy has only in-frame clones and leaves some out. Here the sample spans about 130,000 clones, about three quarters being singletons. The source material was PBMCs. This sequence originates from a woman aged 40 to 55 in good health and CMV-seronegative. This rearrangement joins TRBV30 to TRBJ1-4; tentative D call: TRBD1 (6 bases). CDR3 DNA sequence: TGTGCCTGGAGTGTACAGGGTGGGGAAAAACTGTTTTTT. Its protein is CAWSVQGGEKLFF. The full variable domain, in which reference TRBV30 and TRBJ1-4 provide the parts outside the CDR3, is SQTIHQWPATLVQPVGSPLSLECTVEGTSNPNLYWYRQAAGRGLQLLFYSVGIGQISSEVPQNLSASRPQDRQFILSSKKLLLSDSGFYLCAWSVQGGEKLFFGSGTQLSVL.